This TCR beta chain emerged from a study of blood T cells in healthy people across ages. The overall study: About one barcoded beta molecule per two T cells was captured by template switching.

Germline CDR1 reads SQVTM; CDR2 reads ANQGSEA. Trimming removed 5 bases from V and 7 bases from J; junction bases left unmatched: 3. The CDR3 length is 12 residues. Through a sample-barcoded 5' primer and a J-beta primer mix, a second PCR was run for about 7 to 12 cycles. TCRdb reprocessed the 5' RACE reads via MiXCR and lists one record per CDR3 protein. The table lists roughly 1.6 million distinct CDR3 sequences, approximately 32% of them singletons. Only a few counts were recorded for this clonotype. Caucasian, healthy and from Russia, the donors were aged between about 6 and 90. The origin of this receptor is a woman aged 25-40 years in good health. Sequenced input: blood. The V and J genes are TRBV29-1 and TRBJ1-5; 9 positions match TRBD1. The CDR3 is CSVITGGQPQHF. For the CDR3, the DNA is TGCAGCGTTATAACAGGGGGCCAGCCCCAGCATTTT.